This TCR beta chain originates from a study of T cells in Graves' hyperthyroidism and ophthalmopathy. Many counts were recorded for this clonotype. The target antigen is unknown. Germline V gene data show CDR1 as SGDLS and CDR2 as YYNGEE. Losses at the gene ends were 4 bases for V and 4 bases for J; bases not matched to a gene: 11. The CDR3 runs to 16 residues. Amplified TCR beta CDR3 regions derived from RNA transcripts. The HTBI set primed first-round TCR CDR3 RT-PCR. In TCRdb, the multiplex PCR reads were re-called with MiXCR into one record per CDR3 protein. The sample contains a few hundred thousand distinct CDR3 sequences, roughly 19% of which appear only once. The study, taken as a whole, reports: A median around six months before onset, the model predicted ophthalmopathy.

The genes are TRBV9 and TRBJ1-1, with 9 bases lining up with TRBD1. This clonotype originated in a woman younger than 35 with Graves' hyperthyroidism. The sample consisted of blood. CDR3 coding DNA: TGTGCCAGCAGCTCGACTCACAGGGGGCAGGTCACTGAAGCTTTCTTT. Its protein product is CASSSTHRGQVTEAFF.